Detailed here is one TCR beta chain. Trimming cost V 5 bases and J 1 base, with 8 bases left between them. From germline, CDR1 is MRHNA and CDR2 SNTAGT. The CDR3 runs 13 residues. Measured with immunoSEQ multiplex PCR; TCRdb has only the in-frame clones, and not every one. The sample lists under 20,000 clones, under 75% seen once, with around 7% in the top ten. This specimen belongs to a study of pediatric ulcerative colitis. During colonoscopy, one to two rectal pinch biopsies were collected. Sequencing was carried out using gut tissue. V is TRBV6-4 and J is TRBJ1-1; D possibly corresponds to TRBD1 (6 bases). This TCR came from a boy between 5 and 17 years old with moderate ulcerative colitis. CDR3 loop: CASSRDTNTEAFF. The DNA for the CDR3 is TGTGCCAGCAGTCGGGACACGAACACTGAAGCTTTCTTT.